A selection of T cell receptor beta chains follows, all from one sample in a study of T cell responses to AZD1222 COVID-19 vaccine. Clones were sequenced by immunoSEQ multiplex PCR, and TCRdb holds only the in-frame ones, with some missing. Of about 150,000 clones in the sample, roughly 94% are singletons; the top ten hold around 1.3%. The sample was peripheral blood, taken on day 0 of AZD1222 vaccination. Every receptor here comes from an adult in good health. CDR3s include the opening cysteine and the closing phenylalanine or tryptophan. The order of the fields is V gene, D gene, clone size, CDR3 length, J gene, CDR3 protein, CDR3 DNA. A D gene is named only where the DNA matches it firmly. Clone size appears in some rows only: once, few, many, or a class for an expanded clone.

TRBV6-1,-,-,13,TRBJ2-3,CASSERWADVQYF,TGTGCCAGCAGTGAAAGATGGGCGGATGTGCAGTATTTT
TRBV5-1,-,-,15,TRBJ1-5,CASSFAGLSNQPQHF,TGCGCCAGCAGCTTTGCAGGGTTGAGCAATCAGCCCCAGCATTTT
TRBV4-2,TRBD2,-,18,TRBJ2-3,CASSQDLIVAGASDTQYF,TGTGCCAGCAGCCAAGATCTTATCGTAGCGGGGGCCTCAGATACGCAGTATTTT
TRBV7-8,TRBD1,-,17,TRBJ1-5,CASSLGTGGGLNQPQHF,TGTGCCAGCAGCTTAGGTACAGGGGGAGGGCTCAATCAGCCCCAGCATTTT
TRBV2,-,-,15,TRBJ1-3,CASSEPGQVANTIYF,TGTGCCAGCAGTGAACCAGGGCAGGTGGCAAACACCATATATTTT
TRBV27,-,-,13,TRBJ2-5,CASSLTYRETQYF,TGTGCCAGCAGTCTCACTTACAGAGAGACCCAGTACTTC
TRBV5-8,-,-,11,TRBJ1-4,CASKREQKLFF,TGTGCCAGCAAGAGGGAACAAAAACTGTTTTTT
TRBV28,-,once,13,TRBJ1-2,CASRPFAEYGYTF,TGTGCCAGCAGGCCTTTTGCGGAATATGGCTACACCTTC
TRBV5-1,-,-,15,TRBJ1-6,CASSLDAPVRSPLHF,TGCGCCAGCAGCTTGGACGCCCCGGTGAGGTCACCCCTCCACTTT
TRBV4-1,TRBD1,once,15,TRBJ1-4,CASGYPGTGNEKLFF,TGCGCCAGCGGTTATCCCGGGACAGGGAATGAAAAACTGTTTTTT
TRBV4-3,-,medium-sized,14,TRBJ2-1,CASSQWTGYNEQFF,TGCGCCAGCAGCCAATGGACGGGATACAATGAGCAGTTCTTC
TRBV24-1,-,-,15,TRBJ1-3,CATSDPATAGNTIYF,TGTGCCACCAGTGATCCAGCCACTGCTGGAAACACCATATATTTT
TRBV3-1/TRBV3-2,TRBD1,-,13,TRBJ1-4,CASSPRDSEKLFF,TGTGCCAGCAGCCCCAGGGACAGCGAAAAACTGTTTTTT
TRBV27,-,-,13,TRBJ1-2,CASSADSFYGYTF,TGTGCCAGCAGTGCCGACAGTTTCTATGGCTACACCTTC
TRBV6-4,-,-,13,TRBJ2-2,CASSDDNTGELFF,TGTGCCAGCAGTGACGACAACACCGGGGAGCTGTTTTTT
TRBV5-1,TRBD1,-,14,TRBJ1-4,CASSPDRVEEKLFF,TGCGCCAGCAGCCCTGACAGGGTCGAAGAAAAACTGTTTTTT
TRBV5-6,-,-,15,TRBJ1-1,CASSLVPGGNTEAFF,TGTGCCAGCAGCTTGGTTCCGGGAGGGAACACTGAAGCTTTCTTT
TRBV18,-,-,13,TRBJ1-2,CASSPQDNYGYTF,TGTGCCAGCTCACCACAGGATAACTATGGCTACACCTTC
TRBV7-6,-,-,14,TRBJ1-1,CASAPWGEGTEAFF,TGTGCCAGCGCCCCGTGGGGAGAGGGCACTGAAGCTTTCTTT
TRBV13,-,-,14,TRBJ2-3,CASSSRTMIVPQYF,TGTGCCAGCAGCTCCCGGACTATGATTGTGCCGCAGTATTTT
TRBV5-8,-,-,11,TRBJ1-1,CASRRVREAFF,TGTGCCAGCCGTCGGGTCAGGGAAGCTTTCTTT
TRBV5-1,-,-,16,TRBJ1-2,CASSPGGRQANYGYTF,TGCGCCAGCAGCCCGGGTGGGAGACAGGCCAACTATGGCTACACCTTC
TRBV5-8,-,-,13,TRBJ1-2,CASSPLGEAPNTF,TGTGCCAGCAGCCCACTGGGCGAGGCACCCAATACCTTC
TRBV14,-,-,15,TRBJ1-4,CASSQVSGTGEKLFF,TGTGCCAGCAGCCAAGTGTCGGGTACGGGAGAAAAACTGTTTTTT
TRBV4-2,TRBD2,-,15,TRBJ2-3,CASSLREVSTDTQYF,TGTGCCAGCAGCCTACGGGAGGTCAGCACAGATACGCAGTATTTT
TRBV6-5,-,-,14,TRBJ1-2,CASSYKRDHSGYTF,TGTGCCAGCAGTTACAAAAGGGACCACTCTGGCTACACCTTC
TRBV7-8,-,-,15,TRBJ2-1,CASSLVRWGSNEQFF,TGTGCCAGCAGCTTAGTGCGCTGGGGAAGTAATGAGCAGTTCTTC
TRBV3-1/TRBV3-2,TRBD1,-,22,TRBJ1-5,CASSRPSRRVGQAFGACQPQHF,TGTGCCAGCAGCCGACCTTCCCGGAGAGTGGGACAGGCCTTTGGGGCATGTCAGCCCCAGCATTTT
TRBV28,-,-,13,TRBJ1-4,CATQWGGEEKLFF,TGTGCCACCCAATGGGGGGGGGAAGAAAAACTGTTTTTT
TRBV6-5,-,-,13,TRBJ2-3,CASSYGRYGEQYF,TGTGCCAGCAGTTACGGTCGTTACGGTGAGCAGTATTTT
TRBV7-2,-,-,16,TRBJ2-3,CASSGGGSTSPVTQYF,TGTGCCAGCAGCGGCGGGGGCTCAACTTCCCCTGTTACGCAGTATTTT
TRBV18,-,once,17,TRBJ2-5,CASSPSRTTLAWETQYF,TGTGCCAGCTCACCCAGTCGGACTACCCTTGCGTGGGAGACCCAGTACTTC
TRBV4-1,TRBD2,-,13,TRBJ2-1,CASSQARENEQFF,TGCGCCAGCAGCCAAGCGCGGGAGAATGAGCAGTTCTTC
TRBV5-5,-,-,16,TRBJ1-6,CASSTRTGFYNSPLHF,TGTGCCAGCAGCACAAGGACGGGGTTCTATAATTCACCCCTCCACTTT
TRBV5-1,TRBD2,-,14,TRBJ2-2,CASSPPSGSEKLFF,TGCGCCAGCAGCCCGCCTAGCGGGAGCGAAAAGCTGTTTTTT
TRBV4-1,TRBD2,once,15,TRBJ2-1,CASSSTGTTYNEQFF,TGCGCCAGCAGCTCGACCGGGACTACTTACAATGAGCAGTTCTTC
TRBV6-6,TRBD2,-,15,TRBJ2-3,CASSFGLDAADTQYF,TGTGCCAGCAGTTTCGGACTAGATGCGGCGGATACGCAGTATTTT
TRBV5-8,-,once,16,TRBJ1-6,CASSLSQERRYSPLHF,TGTGCCAGCAGCTTGTCGCAGGAAAGACGGTATTCACCCCTCCACTTT
TRBV5-1,TRBD2,-,17,TRBJ2-2,CASSAQFPGGTTGELFF,TGCGCCAGCAGCGCACAATTCCCGGGAGGCACCACCGGGGAGCTGTTTTTT
TRBV7-8,-,once,12,TRBJ2-1,CASSLQLNEQFF,TGTGCCAGCAGCTTACAGTTGAATGAGCAGTTCTTC
TRBV2,-,-,15,TRBJ2-6,CASSLTVSGANVLTF,TGTGCCAGCAGCCTAACAGTCTCTGGGGCCAACGTCCTGACTTTC
TRBV24-1,-,-,15,TRBJ2-5,CATSDPGPLGVTQYF,TGTGCCACCAGTGACCCGGGACCCTTGGGGGTTACCCAGTACTTC
TRBV19,-,-,16,TRBJ1-4,CASRDNGPSTNEKLFF,TGTGCCAGTCGGGACAATGGGCCTTCAACTAATGAAAAACTGTTTTTT
TRBV4-2,-,-,15,TRBJ1-5,CASSLFGTPYQPQHF,TGTGCCAGCAGCCTATTCGGGACACCTTATCAGCCCCAGCATTTT
TRBV30,-,-,13,TRBJ1-1,CAWKRLGNTEAFF,TGTGCCTGGAAAAGACTCGGGAACACTGAAGCTTTCTTT
TRBV10-1,TRBD1,-,13,TRBJ1-3,CASTGGEGNTIYF,TGCGCCAGCACAGGGGGCGAGGGAAACACCATATATTTT
TRBV15,-,-,19,TRBJ1-1,CATSRDLGQSTRWNTEAFF,TGTGCCACCAGCAGAGATCTAGGACAGTCTACCCGGTGGAACACTGAAGCTTTCTTT
TRBV7-9,-,once,14,TRBJ2-1,CASSRLLTYNEQFF,TGTGCCAGCAGCCGTCTACTAACCTACAATGAGCAGTTCTTC
TRBV4-3,-,-,13,TRBJ2-1,CASSQYNANEQFF,TGCGCCAGCAGCCAATATAATGCCAATGAGCAGTTCTTC
TRBV5-1,-,-,14,TRBJ2-3,CASSLSAASDTQYF,TGCGCCAGCAGCTTGTCGGCTGCATCAGATACGCAGTATTTT
TRBV5-6,-,-,13,TRBJ1-1,CASSLGGDTEAFF,TGTGCCAGCAGCCTAGGGGGGGACACTGAAGCTTTCTTT
TRBV7-2,-,-,15,TRBJ2-3,CASSLDAPSTDTQYF,TGTGCCAGCAGCTTAGACGCCCCTAGCACAGATACGCAGTATTTT